Following are 8 T cell receptor beta chains from one sample sequenced in a study of T cells in Graves' hyperthyroidism and ophthalmopathy. Template material for amplifying TCR beta CDR3 regions consisted of RNA transcripts. Primed by the HTBI set, a first-round RT-PCR was run on the TCR CDR3. TCRdb itself ran the multiplex PCR reads through MiXCR, one entry per CDR3 protein. This table holds approximately 600,000 distinct CDR3 sequences, less than 25% found once. The sample taken for sequencing was blood. Receptors originate from a man aged 30 to 45 with Graves' ophthalmopathy.

In its sample, this clonotype was seen a few times. The rearrangement links TRBV6-6 to TRBJ1-3, with D perhaps TRBD1 (5 bases). CDR1 is MNHNY, CDR2 SVGAGI, per germline (reference sequence). This CDR3 is built from 14 residues. Trimming shortened V by 0 bases and J by 2 bases, and 5 bases separated the two germline ends. The CDR3 spells CASSYSTAGNTIYF. The CDR3 DNA sequence: TGTGCCAGCAGTTACTCGACAGCTGGAAACACCATATATTTT.

This chain links TRBV30 with TRBJ2-1; the D gene is possibly TRBD2 (5 bases). Trimming pared 0 bases from V and 7 bases from J, leaving 16 bases between. CDR3 length: 15 residues. Germline-derived CDR1 and CDR2 are GTSNPN and SVGIG (reference sequence). CDR3 in amino acids: CAWSVLGRDRNEQFF. The CDR3 DNA reads TGTGCCTGGAGTGTACTAGGGCGAGATCGGAATGAGCAGTTCTTC.

Only a few counts were recorded for this clonotype. The genes are TRBV4-2 and TRBJ2-7, with D possibly matching TRBD1 (6 bases). The germline V and J ends were trimmed by 4 bases and 7 bases, with 11 bases remaining between them. Germline CDR1 and CDR2: LGHNA and YNFKEQ. The CDR3 has 12 residues. CDR3 protein: CASSLGGTEQYF. The CDR3 DNA follows: TGTGCCAGCAGCCTAGGGGGAACGGAGCAGTACTTC.

The table lists this clonotype with many counts. The rearrangement links TRBV10-3 to TRBJ1-1, with D possibly TRBD1 on 6 matching bases. Trimming took off 4 bases at V and 1 base at J, with 7 bases between the two ends. The CDR3 length is 13 residues. Germline V gene data show CDR1 as ENHRY and CDR2 as SYGVKD. The CDR3 region has the DNA TGTGCCATCAGTGCAGGGGCGAACACTGAAGCTTTCTTT. Residues: CAISAGANTEAFF.

Here the CDR3 reads CSATKGIGGGNQPQHF. The DNA of the CDR3 is TGCAGTGCTACAAAGGGAATTGGGGGAGGCAATCAGCCCCAGCATTTT. This chain links TRBV20-1 with TRBJ1-5; weak D call: TRBD1 (5 bases). The germline CDR1 and CDR2 sequences are DFQATT and SNEGSKA (reference sequence). Trimming left V 4 bases short and J 2 bases short, with 18 bases between. CDR3 size: 16 residues.

The chain couples TRBV7-2 to TRBJ2-2; D is ambiguous. The CDR3 has 14 residues. The germline gives CDR1 SGHTA, CDR2 FQGNSA. With 1 base removed from V and 6 bases from J, the gap between germline ends came to 9 bases. CDR3 DNA sequence: TGTGCCAGCAGCTTAGGGCAGCCACCCGGGGAGCTGTTTTTT. As protein: CASSLGQPPGELFF.

This clonotype was seen repeatedly, ten times or more. The V and J genes are TRBV12-3 or TRBV12-4 and TRBJ1-5; TRBD1 might be the D (6 bases). This CDR3 has 12 amino acids. Trimming removed 5 bases from V and 9 bases from J, with 11 bases in between. The CDR3 protein is CASSQGTPPQHF. The CDR3, as DNA: TGTGCCAGCAGTCAAGGGACACCGCCCCAGCATTTT.

The chain recombines TRBV9 with TRBJ1-5; D not certain. With 4 bases removed from V and 4 bases from J, the gap between germline ends came to 15 bases. The CDR3 is 15 residues long. Germline-derived CDR1 and CDR2 are SGDLS and YYNGEE. In nucleotides, the CDR3 is TGTGCCAGCAGCCCTGGACCCGACCAAAATCAGCCCCAGCATTTT. It translates to CASSPGPDQNQPQHF.